This is a list of T cell receptor beta chains from one sample in a study of shared clonotypes between healthy human individuals. Some clones are missing from TCRdb's copy, which holds only in-frame ones; the method was immunoSEQ multiplex PCR. Among about 510,000 clones listed, about 79% were seen once. Sequencing was carried out using PBMCs. The receptor set was obtained from a woman aged 40 to 50 in good health. Some clones in this sample may be carry-over from other donors' samples. The CDR3 runs from the conserved cysteine through the conserved F or W. Fields, in order: clone size, V gene, D gene, J gene, CDR3 protein, CDR3 DNA. The D gene is left open where the match is weak. Clone size is not always given. Where it is, it says once, few, many or a class for expanded clones.

-	TRBV6-6	TRBD2	TRBJ2-3	CASSSGTSGGISQYF	TGTGCCAGCAGTTCCGGGACTAGCGGGGGGATCTCGCAGTATTTT
-	TRBV28	TRBD2	TRBJ2-3	CASSLARGADTQYF	TGTGCCAGCAGTTTAGCCCGGGGGGCAGATACGCAGTATTTT
-	TRBV28	TRBD2	TRBJ2-7	CASSPILAGIYEQYF	TGTGCCAGCAGTCCCATACTAGCGGGAATCTACGAGCAGTACTTC
once	TRBV1	-	TRBJ2-6	CTSRTYGCRANVLTF	-
once	TRBV28	TRBD1	TRBJ1-5	CASSPGTGGNKPQHF	TGTGCCAGCAGTCCCGGGACAGGGGGCAACAAGCCCCAGCATTTT
-	TRBV10-3	TRBD2	TRBJ2-7	CAISDTTSGKEGYEQYF	TGTGCCATCAGTGACACGACTAGCGGGAAAGAAGGCTACGAGCAGTACTTC
-	TRBV5-4	-	TRBJ2-7	CASSFGQTTYEQYF	TGTGCCAGCAGCTTTGGACAGACCACCTACGAGCAGTACTTC
-	TRBV4-1	TRBD2	TRBJ2-3	CASSHSTGTSGALDTQYF	TGCGCCAGCAGCCATAGTACTGGGACTAGCGGGGCCCTCGATACGCAGTATTTT
-	TRBV5-1	-	TRBJ2-3	CASSFSDRGTDTQYF	TGCGCCAGCAGCTTCTCGGATAGGGGCACAGATACGCAGTATTTT
many	TRBV6-6	-	TRBJ1-5	CASSYEGRPQHF	TGTGCCAGCAGTTATGAGGGGCGGCCCCAGCATTTT
-	TRBV18	-	TRBJ1-5	CASSSDGNQPQHF	TGTGCCAGCTCATCCGACGGGAATCAGCCCCAGCATTTT
-	TRBV7-3	-	TRBJ1-1	CASSLSPGGNTEAFF	TGTGCCAGCAGCTTATCTCCGGGGGGCAACACTGAAGCTTTCTTT
-	TRBV9	-	TRBJ1-1	CASSPTAPWTTEAFF	TGTGCCAGCAGCCCCACGGCCCCCTGGACCACTGAAGCTTTCTTT
few	TRBV4-1	TRBD1	TRBJ1-5	CASQTGRDNQPQHF	TGCGCCAGCCAGACAGGGAGAGACAATCAGCCCCAGCATTTT